This T cell receptor (beta chain) was profiled in a study of blood T cell repertoires in COVID-19. For the study at large: Acute-phase and convalescent COVID-19 samples originated in the United States, Italy and Spain.

This CDR3 region has 15 residues. Germline assignment: CDR1 SNHLY and CDR2 FYNNEI. Trimming cost V 6 bases and J 1 base, with 13 bases left between them. Repertoires were generated with immunoSEQ multiplex PCR, while TCRdb's copy carries only in-frame clones and drops some. This table has 150,000 to 200,000 clones, approximately 80% appearing once. This receptor was taken from a man aged 55 to 70 with acute or convalescent COVID-19. This chain uses TRBV2 with TRBJ1-5, with TRBD1 as a possible D gene (5 bases). Material for sequencing was peripheral blood. For the CDR3, the DNA is TGTGCCAGCAGGATCACGACAGTGAGCAATCAGCCCCAGCATTTT. Protein product: CASRITTVSNQPQHF.